The clone carrying this TCR beta chain was counted only a few times. The antigen remains undetermined. The data were taken from a study of T cells in Graves' hyperthyroidism and ophthalmopathy. Per germline, CDR1 LGHNA and CDR2 YNFKEQ. Germline trimming cut 3 bases from V and 4 bases from J; bases unmatched to any gene: 10. The CDR3 is 16 amino acids. Authors of the study amplified TCR beta CDR3 regions from RNA transcripts. Carried out on the TCR CDR3, a first-round RT-PCR used the HTBI primer set. TCRdb independently ran MiXCR on the multiplex PCR reads; one entry per CDR3 protein. The table shows some 420,000 distinct CDR3 sequences, with about 13% occurring only once. Findings of the study overall: Within blood appeared most thyroid clonotypes that had expanded above 0.001. Ophthalmopathy cases were set apart from stable hyperthyroidism by a 13 V-J model.

V gene TRBV4-2 combines with J gene TRBJ2-7, with 9 bases lining up with TRBD2. Specimen: blood. The receptor's source is a woman aged 18-30 years with Graves' hyperthyroidism. The CDR3 loop is CASSQVIAGESYEQYF. CDR3 in DNA: TGTGCCAGCAGCCAGGTCATAGCGGGAGAGTCTTACGAGCAGTACTTC.